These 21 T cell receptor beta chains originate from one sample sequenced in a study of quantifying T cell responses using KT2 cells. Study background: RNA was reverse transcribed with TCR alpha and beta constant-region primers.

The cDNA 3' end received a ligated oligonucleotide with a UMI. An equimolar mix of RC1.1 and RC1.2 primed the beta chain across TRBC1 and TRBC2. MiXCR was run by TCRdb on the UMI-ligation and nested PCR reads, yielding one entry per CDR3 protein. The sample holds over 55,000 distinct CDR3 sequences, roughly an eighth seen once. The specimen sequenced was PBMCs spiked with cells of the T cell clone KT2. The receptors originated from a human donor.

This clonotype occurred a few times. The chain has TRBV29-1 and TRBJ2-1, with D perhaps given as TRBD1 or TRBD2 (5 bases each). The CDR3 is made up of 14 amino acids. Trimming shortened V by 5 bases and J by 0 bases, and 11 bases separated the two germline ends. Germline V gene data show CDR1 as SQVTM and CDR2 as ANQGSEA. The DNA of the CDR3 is TGCAGCGTTTTCGGGACCGGCTCCTACAATGAGCAGTTCTTC. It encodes CSVFGTGSYNEQFF.

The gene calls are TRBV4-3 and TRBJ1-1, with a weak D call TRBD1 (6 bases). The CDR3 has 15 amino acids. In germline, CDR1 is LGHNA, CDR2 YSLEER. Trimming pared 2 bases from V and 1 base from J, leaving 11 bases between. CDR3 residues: CASSQRDTANTEAFF. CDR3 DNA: TGCGCCAGCAGCCAAAGGGACACAGCGAACACTGAAGCTTTCTTT.

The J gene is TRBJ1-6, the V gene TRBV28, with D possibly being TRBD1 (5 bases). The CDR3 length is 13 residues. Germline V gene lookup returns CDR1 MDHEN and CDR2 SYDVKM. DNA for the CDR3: TGTGGTGGGGCTAGCTCCTATAATTCACCCCTCCACTTT. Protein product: CGGASSYNSPLHF.

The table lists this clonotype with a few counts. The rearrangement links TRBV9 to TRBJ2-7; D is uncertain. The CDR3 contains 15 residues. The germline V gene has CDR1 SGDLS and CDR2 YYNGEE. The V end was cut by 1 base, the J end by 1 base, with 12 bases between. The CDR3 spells CASSVSARTSYEQYF. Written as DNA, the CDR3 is TGTGCCAGCAGCGTATCAGCCAGAACTTCCTACGAGCAGTACTTC.

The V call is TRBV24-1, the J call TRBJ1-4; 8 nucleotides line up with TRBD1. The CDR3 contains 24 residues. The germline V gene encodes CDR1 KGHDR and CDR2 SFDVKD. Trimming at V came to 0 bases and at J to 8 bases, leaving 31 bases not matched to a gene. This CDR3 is CATSDLVETFRAGTGVKGKEKLFF. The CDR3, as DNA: TGTGCCACCAGTGATTTGGTAGAAACCTTCCGTGCTGGGACAGGCGTGAAGGGGAAGGAAAAACTGTTTTTT.

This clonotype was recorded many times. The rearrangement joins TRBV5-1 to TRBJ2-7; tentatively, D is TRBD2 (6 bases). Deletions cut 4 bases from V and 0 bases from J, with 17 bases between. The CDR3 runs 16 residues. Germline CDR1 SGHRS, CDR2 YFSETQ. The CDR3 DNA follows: TGCGCCAGCAGCCAGCTCGGGGACTCCTCCTCCTACGAGCAGTACTTC. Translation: CASSQLGDSSSYEQYF.

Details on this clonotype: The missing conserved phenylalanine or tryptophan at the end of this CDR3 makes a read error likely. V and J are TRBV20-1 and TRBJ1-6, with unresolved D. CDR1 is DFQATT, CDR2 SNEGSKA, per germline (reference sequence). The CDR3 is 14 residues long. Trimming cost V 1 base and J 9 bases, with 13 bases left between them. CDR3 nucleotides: TGCAGTGCTAGAGCGGACCGACTGAGTTCACCCCTCCACGTT. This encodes CSARADRLSSPLHV.

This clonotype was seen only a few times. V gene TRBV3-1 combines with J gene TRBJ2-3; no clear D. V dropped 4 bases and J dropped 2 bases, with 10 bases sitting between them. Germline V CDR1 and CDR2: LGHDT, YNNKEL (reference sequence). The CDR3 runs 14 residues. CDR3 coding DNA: TGTGCCAGCAGCCCCGGGTTACTCACAGATACGCAGTATTTT. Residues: CASSPGLLTDTQYF.

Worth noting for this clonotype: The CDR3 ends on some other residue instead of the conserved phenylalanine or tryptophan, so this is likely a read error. The CDR3 spells CASSRSGQSPGAEAFS. CDR3 DNA: TGCGCCAGCAGCCGTTCCGGACAGTCTCCCGGGGCTGAAGCTTTCTCT. V gene TRBV4-1 combines with J gene TRBJ1-1; TRBD1 might be the D (6 bases). CDR3 length: 16 amino acids. Germline CDR1 and CDR2: MGHRA and YSYEKL. V was clipped by 4 bases and J by 6 bases, with 21 bases between them.

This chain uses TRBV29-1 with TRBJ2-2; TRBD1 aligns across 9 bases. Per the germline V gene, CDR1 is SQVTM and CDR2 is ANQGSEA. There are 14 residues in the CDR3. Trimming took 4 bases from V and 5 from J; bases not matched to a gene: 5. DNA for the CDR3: TGCAGCGTTGGGGGGGACAGGGTGACCGGGGAGCTGTTTTTT. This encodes CSVGGDRVTGELFF.

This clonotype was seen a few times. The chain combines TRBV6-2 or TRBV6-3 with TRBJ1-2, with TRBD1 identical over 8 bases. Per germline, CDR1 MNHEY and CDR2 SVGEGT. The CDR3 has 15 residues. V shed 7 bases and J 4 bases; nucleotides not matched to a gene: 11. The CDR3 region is CASTLLRTGSYGYTF. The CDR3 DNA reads TGTGCCAGCACCTTACTCCGGACAGGGAGCTATGGCTACACCTTC.

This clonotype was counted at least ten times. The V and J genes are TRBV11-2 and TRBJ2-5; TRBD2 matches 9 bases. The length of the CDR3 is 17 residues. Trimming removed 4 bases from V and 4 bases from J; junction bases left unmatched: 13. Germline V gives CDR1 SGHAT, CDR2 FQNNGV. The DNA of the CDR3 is TGTGCCAGCAGCTCTGTGGATAGCGGGAGTCGGGGAGAGACCCAGTACTTC. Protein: CASSSVDSGSRGETQYF.

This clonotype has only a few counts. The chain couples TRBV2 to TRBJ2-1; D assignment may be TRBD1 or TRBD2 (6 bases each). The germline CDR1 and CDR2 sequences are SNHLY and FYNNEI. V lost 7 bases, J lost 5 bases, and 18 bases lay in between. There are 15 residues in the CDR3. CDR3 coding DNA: TGTGCCAGCACCGGGGGCGGGTACCCCGACAATGAGCAGTTCTTC. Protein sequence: CASTGGGYPDNEQFF.

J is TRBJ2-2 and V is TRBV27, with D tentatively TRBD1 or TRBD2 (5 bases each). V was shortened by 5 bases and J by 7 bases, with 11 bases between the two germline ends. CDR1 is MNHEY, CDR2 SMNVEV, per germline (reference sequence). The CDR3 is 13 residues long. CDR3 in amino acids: CASSPQGVGELFF. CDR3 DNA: TGTGCCAGCAGTCCCCAGGGAGTCGGGGAGCTGTTTTTT.

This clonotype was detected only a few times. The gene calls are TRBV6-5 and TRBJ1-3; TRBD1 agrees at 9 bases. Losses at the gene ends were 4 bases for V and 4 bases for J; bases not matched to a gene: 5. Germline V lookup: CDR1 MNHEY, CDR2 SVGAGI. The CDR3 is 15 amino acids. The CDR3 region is CASSLDRGKGNTIYF. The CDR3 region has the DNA TGTGCCAGCAGTTTGGACAGGGGAAAGGGAAACACCATATATTTT.

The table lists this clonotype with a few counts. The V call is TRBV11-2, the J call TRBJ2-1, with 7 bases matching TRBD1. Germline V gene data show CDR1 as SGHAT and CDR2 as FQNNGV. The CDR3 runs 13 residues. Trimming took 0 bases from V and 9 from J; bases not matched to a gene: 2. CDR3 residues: CASSLEGGTEQFF. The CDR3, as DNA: TGTGCCAGCAGCTTAGAAGGGGGCACTGAGCAGTTCTTC.

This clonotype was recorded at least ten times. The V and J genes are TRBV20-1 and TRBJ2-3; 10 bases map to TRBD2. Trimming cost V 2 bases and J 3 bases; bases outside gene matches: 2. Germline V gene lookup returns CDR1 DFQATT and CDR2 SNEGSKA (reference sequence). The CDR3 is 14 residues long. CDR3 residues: CSARLAGATDTQYF. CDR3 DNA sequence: TGCAGTGCTAGACTAGCGGGGGCGACAGATACGCAGTATTTT.

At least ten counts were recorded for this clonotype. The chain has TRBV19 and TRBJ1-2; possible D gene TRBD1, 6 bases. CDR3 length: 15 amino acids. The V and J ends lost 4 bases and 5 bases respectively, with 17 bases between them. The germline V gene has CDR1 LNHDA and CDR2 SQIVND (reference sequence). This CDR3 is CASSTSGTNRYGYTF. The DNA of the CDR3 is TGTGCCAGTAGTACTTCCGGGACAAATCGATATGGCTACACCTTC.

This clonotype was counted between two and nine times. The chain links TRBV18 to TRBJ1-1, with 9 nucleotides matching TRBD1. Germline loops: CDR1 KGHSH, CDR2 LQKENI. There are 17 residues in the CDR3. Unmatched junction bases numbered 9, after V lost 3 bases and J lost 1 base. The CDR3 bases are TGTGCCAGCTCACCGTACGGACAGGGGTTCGGGAACACTGAAGCTTTCTTT. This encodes CASSPYGQGFGNTEAFF.

CDR3 sequence reads: CASSIVGGGTGELFF. For the CDR3, the DNA is TGTGCCAGTAGTATAGTCGGGGGCGGAACCGGGGAGCTGTTTTTT. The chain links TRBV19 to TRBJ2-2, with D possibly being TRBD1 or TRBD2 (6 bases each). Looked up from germline, CDR1 is LNHDA and CDR2 is SQIVND (reference sequence). V lost 1 base and J 5 bases, leaving 11 bases between the germline ends. The CDR3 has 15 residues.

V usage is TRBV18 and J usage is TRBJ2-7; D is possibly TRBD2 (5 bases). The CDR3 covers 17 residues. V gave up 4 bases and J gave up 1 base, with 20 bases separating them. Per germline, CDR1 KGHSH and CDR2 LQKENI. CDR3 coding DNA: TGTGCCAGCTCACGTAGAATAGCGCGCTTTATTTCCTACGAGCAGTACTTC. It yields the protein CASSRRIARFISYEQYF.